Following are 21 T cell receptor beta chains from one sample sequenced in a study of Graves' ophthalmopathy and Graves' hyperthyroidism (dated by TCRdb to 2017 to 2018). The instrument was an Illumina HiSeq 2000. For repertoire sequencing, the TCR beta CDR3 regions were amplified from RNA transcripts. HTBI primers and the Qiagen OneStep RT-PCR kit were used in a first-round RT-PCR, which was followed by a second-round multiplex PCR, size selection and purification. Through fastp at Q25 and MiXCR, TCRdb rebuilt clones from the public reads, retaining in-frame beta chains. Entries that share a CDR3 protein sequence are merged under the most common genes and DNA. This sample holds hundreds of thousands of distinct CDR3 sequences; 15% were observed only once. Approximately 7% of the sample is in the top ten clones. Sequenced: peripheral blood. The receptors come from a woman between 18 and 29 years old with stable Graves' hyperthyroidism. Donor details come from another sample of the same person, matched by shared clones.

The chain carries TRBV12-3 or TRBV12-4 and TRBJ2-7; 9 bases are shared with TRBD2. The junction had 11 bases not matched to a gene; V was cut back by 6 bases and J by 5 bases. The CDR3 is 15 amino acids. The DNA for the CDR3 is TGTGCCAGCAGCAGACTAGCGGTGACGACCGACGAGCAGTACTTC. Its protein is CASSRLAVTTDEQYF.

This clonotype was picked up a small number of times. V usage is TRBV6-2 or TRBV6-3 and J usage is TRBJ2-3; 14 bases line up with TRBD2. CDR3 length equals 17 residues. CDR1 MNHEY and CDR2 SVGEGT come from the germline V gene. The junction had 10 bases not matched to a gene; V was cut back by 6 bases and J by 5 bases. The CDR3 region is CASSSMTSGGAEDTQYF. CDR3 DNA: TGTGCCAGCAGCTCCATGACTAGCGGGGGGGCAGAAGATACGCAGTATTTT.

There are many counts of this clonotype. A read error may account for a junction end that differs from germline. The CDR3 DNA reads TGTGCCAGCACCCACCAGGAGACCCAGTACTTC. It yields the protein CASTHQETQYF. The chain has TRBV6-2 or TRBV6-3 and TRBJ2-5; no clear D. Germline lookup yields CDR1 MNHEY and CDR2 SVGEGT. The CDR3 has 11 residues.

There are many counts of this clonotype. A read error may explain this, as a much larger clone is one base away. As DNA, the CDR3 is TGTGCCAGCAGTTTAGGACAACTAGCCAAAAACATTAAGTACTTC. Translation: CASSLGQLAKNIKYF. This sequence joins TRBV12-3 or TRBV12-4 and TRBJ2-4; D is perhaps TRBD2 (6 bases). The CDR3 contains 15 residues.

There are many counts of this clonotype. CDR3 region: CASSLSQGVEAFF. DNA for the CDR3: TGTGCCAGCAGTTTGTCGCAGGGGGTTGAAGCTTTCTTT. This chain uses TRBV27 with TRBJ1-1, with TRBD1 matching over 7 bases. The germline V gene encodes CDR1 MNHEY and CDR2 SMNVEV (reference sequence). The CDR3 runs to 13 residues. Trimming at V came to 3 bases and at J to 7 bases, leaving 5 bases not matched to a gene.

This clonotype was seen repeatedly, ten times or more. V is TRBV6-5 and J is TRBJ1-5; a weak D match, TRBD1 (6 bases). Germline V gene sequence: CDR1 MNHEY, CDR2 SVGAGI. V gave up 8 bases and J gave up 3 bases, with 11 bases separating them. The CDR3 has 13 amino acids. The CDR3 spells CASHRDNNQPQHF. In nucleotides, the CDR3 is TGTGCCAGCCACCGGGACAACAATCAGCCCCAGCATTTT.

This clonotype was counted many times. CDR3 residues: CSASGRDRGTYDGYTF. In nucleotides, the CDR3 is TGCAGTGCTAGCGGCCGGGACAGGGGCACTTACGATGGCTACACCTTC. The chain links TRBV20-1 to TRBJ1-2, with 10 bases that match TRBD1. The CDR3 extends over 16 amino acids. Trimming removed 3 bases from V and 6 bases from J; junction bases left unmatched: 13. Germline CDR1 reads DFQATT; CDR2 reads SNEGSKA (reference sequence).

Ten or more counts support this clonotype. This rearrangement joins TRBV7-2 to TRBJ1-5; D possibly corresponds to TRBD1 (6 bases). CDR1 and CDR2 (germline): SGHTA, FQGNSA. Trimming cost V 4 bases and J 7 bases, with 14 bases left between them. The CDR3 is 14 residues long. The CDR3 nucleotides read TGTGCCAGCAGCTATTACAGGGAGGGCCAGCCCCAGCATTTT. Protein sequence: CASSYYREGQPQHF.

This clonotype was seen ten or more times. The rearrangement joins TRBV20-1 to TRBJ2-5, with D perhaps matching TRBD1 or TRBD2 (6 bases each). V dropped 3 bases and J dropped 6 bases, with 11 bases sitting between them. CDR3 length: 12 residues. The germline V gene encodes CDR1 DFQATT and CDR2 SNEGSKA (reference sequence). This CDR3 reads CSARRGDKTQYF. The CDR3 DNA reads TGCAGTGCTAGGAGGGGGGATAAGACCCAGTACTTC.

This clonotype has ten or more counts. The V gene is TRBV12-5, the J gene TRBJ1-5; 8 nucleotides align to TRBD1. The V and J ends lost 6 bases and 4 bases, in that order; junction bases with no gene match: 2. The V gene's germline CDR1 is LGHNT and CDR2 FRNRAP. CDR3 size: 13 residues. DNA for the CDR3: TGTGCTAGTGGAACAGGGGGAAATCAGCCCCAGCATTTT. Amino acid sequence: CASGTGGNQPQHF.

This clonotype was observed at least ten times. This chain joins TRBV6-2 or TRBV6-3 and TRBJ2-5; tentative D call: TRBD2 (6 bases). Trimming pared 2 bases from V and 1 base from J, leaving 11 bases between. Germline V gene sequence: CDR1 MNHEY, CDR2 SVGEGT. The CDR3 is made up of 15 amino acids. The CDR3 reads CASSYGTRFQETQYF. The CDR3 DNA is TGTGCCAGCAGTTACGGGACTCGCTTCCAAGAGACCCAGTACTTC.

The sample holds many counts of this clonotype. The chain recombines TRBV20-1 with TRBJ1-6; TRBD1 is a possible D gene (5 bases). With 3 bases removed from V and 3 bases from J, the gap between germline ends came to 15 bases. The length of the CDR3 is 16 residues. Germline CDR1 is DFQATT and CDR2 is SNEGSKA (reference sequence). CDR3 in amino acids: CSARKAGTDYNSPLHF. The DNA of the CDR3 is TGCAGTGCTAGGAAGGCGGGGACGGACTATAATTCACCCCTCCACTTT.

This clonotype showed up many times. The chain employs TRBV19 and TRBJ2-2; D is perhaps TRBD1 (5 bases). CDR3 length: 17 residues. Trimming removed 1 base at V and 4 bases at J, with 16 bases between. CDR1 is LNHDA and CDR2 is SQIVND in the germline V gene (reference sequence). Here the CDR3 reads CASSIVGQGSVTGELFF. CDR3 bases: TGTGCCAGTAGTATAGTTGGTCAGGGCAGCGTCACCGGGGAGCTGTTTTTT. Filled out from reference TRBV19 and TRBJ2-2, the complete variable domain reads DGGITQSPKYLFRKEGQNVTLSCEQNLNHDAMYWYRQDPGQGLRLIYYSQIVNDFQKGDIAEGYSVSREKKESFPLTVTSAQKNPTAFYLCASSIVGQGSVTGELFFGEGSRLTVL.

This clonotype was recorded at least ten times. The chain joins TRBV7-8 to TRBJ1-5; 8 bases align to TRBD1. Germline V lookup: CDR1 SGHVS, CDR2 FQNEAQ. This CDR3 contains 15 residues. Losses at the gene ends were 6 bases for V and 5 bases for J; bases not matched to a gene: 9. CDR3 DNA: TGTGCCAGCAGATCGGACAGGGCAAGAGATCAGCCCCAGCATTTT. Translation gives CASRSDRARDQPQHF.

Ten or more counts support this clonotype. The DNA for the CDR3 is TGCAGTGCAAAGCTAGCGGGGGGGTCCTACGAGCAGTACTTC. Protein product: CSAKLAGGSYEQYF. This chain connects TRBV20-1 to TRBJ2-7; 12 bases agree with TRBD2. Germline V gene data show CDR1 as DFQATT and CDR2 as SNEGSKA (reference sequence). The V and J ends lost 6 bases and 1 base, in that order; junction bases with no gene match: 4. CDR3 length: 14 amino acids.

This clonotype was counted at least ten times. The V call is TRBV19, the J call TRBJ1-5, with 10 bases matching TRBD1. The CDR3 covers 15 residues. Trimming at V came to 4 bases and at J to 4 bases, leaving 4 bases not matched to a gene. The germline gives CDR1 LNHDA, CDR2 SQIVND (reference sequence). The CDR3 DNA follows: TGTGCCAGTAGTAGGGACAGGGGTGGAAATCAGCCCCAGCATTTT. Translated: CASSRDRGGNQPQHF.

This clonotype was observed a few times. The chain joins TRBV5-1 to TRBJ1-2; tentatively, D is TRBD1 (5 bases). Germline V gene lookup returns CDR1 SGHRS and CDR2 YFSETQ. This CDR3 region has 17 residues. Deletions cut 2 bases from V and 0 bases from J, with 17 bases between. In nucleotides, the CDR3 is TGCGCCAGCAGCTTAAGGGCCTTAATGACAGCTAACTATGGCTACACCTTC. It is translated as CASSLRALMTANYGYTF.

As concerns this clonotype: As the CDR3 is not closed by the conserved phenylalanine or tryptophan, this likely results from a read error. The chain is built from TRBV6-2 or TRBV6-3 and TRBJ1-1; D might be TRBD1 (5 bases). In germline, CDR1 is MNHEY, CDR2 SVGEGT. Trimming removed 5 bases at V and 1 base at J, with 8 bases between. The CDR3 extends over 13 amino acids. In DNA, the CDR3 is TGTGCCAGCAGTACAGGCTCGAACACTGAAGCTTTCTAT. Amino acids: CASSTGSNTEAFY.

This clonotype was counted at least ten times. The J gene is TRBJ1-2, the V gene TRBV20-1, with a tentative D call TRBD1 (5 bases). The germline gives CDR1 DFQATT, CDR2 SNEGSKA (reference sequence). The CDR3 extends over 13 amino acids. Trimming took 0 bases from V and 4 from J, leaving 9 bases between them. The CDR3 DNA reads as TGCAGTGCTAGAGACCCCAGGGTCTATGGCTACACCTTC. Its protein product is CSARDPRVYGYTF.

This clonotype was counted at least ten times. The chain joins TRBV19 to TRBJ1-5, with TRBD1 identical over 9 bases. Trimming removed 6 bases from V and 0 bases from J; junction bases left unmatched: 18. This CDR3 has 20 amino acids. Germline V gene sequence: CDR1 LNHDA, CDR2 SQIVND (reference sequence). CDR3 residues: CASRIAGTGLSWDSNQPQHF. The CDR3 DNA follows: TGTGCCAGTAGGATCGCCGGGACAGGGTTATCCTGGGATAGCAATCAGCCCCAGCATTTT.

This clonotype was recorded at least ten times. This sequence joins TRBV11-3 and TRBJ2-2; no clear D gene. The CDR3 is made up of 13 amino acids. Trimming removed 1 base from V and 11 bases from J, with 11 bases in between. Germline V gene sequence: CDR1 SGHNT, CDR2 YENEEA. CDR3 sequence reads: CASSLGAPHELFF. The CDR3 nucleotides read TGTGCCAGCAGCTTAGGGGCCCCACACGAGCTGTTTTTT.